The 28 T cell receptor beta chains presented below share a single source sample, sequenced in a study of OX40 agonist ivuxolimab in advanced cancers. Profiling relied on immunoSEQ multiplex PCR, and the TCRdb table lists in-frame clones only, not all of them. The data hold about 91,000 clones, with roughly 84% observed a single time. The sample was CD4+ or CD8+ T cells sorted from blood, taken in a trial of the OX40 agonist ivuxolimab. These receptors came from an adult with an advanced solid tumor such as melanoma, head and neck, liver or kidney cancer.

This clone is a singleton in its sample. The V call is TRBV5-5, the J call TRBJ2-1; D call uncertain. The CDR3 is 13 amino acids. V gave up 0 bases and J gave up 5 bases, with 6 bases separating them. CDR1 is SGHKS and CDR2 is YYEKEE in the germline V gene (reference sequence). The CDR3: CASSLEHDNEQFF. The DNA of the CDR3 is TGTGCCAGCAGCTTGGAACACGACAATGAGCAGTTCTTC.

CDR3 coding DNA: TGCGCCAGCAGCCACCGGGGGGGCACTGAAGCTTTCTTT. This translates into CASSHRGGTEAFF. V is TRBV4-3 and J is TRBJ1-1; maybe TRBD1 (5 bases). CDR3 size: 13 residues. From germline, CDR1 is LGHNA and CDR2 YSLEER. The ends were cut back, 3 bases at V and 4 bases at J, with 9 bases in the middle.

The genes are TRBV7-2 and TRBJ2-3; tentative D call: TRBD1 (6 bases). With 10 bases removed from V and 0 bases from J, the gap between germline ends came to 17 bases. CDR1 is SGHTA, CDR2 FQGNSA, per germline. CDR3 length: 15 residues. CDR3 amino acids: CATTMTGDSTDTQYF. The CDR3, as DNA: TGTGCCACCACAATGACAGGCGATAGCACAGATACGCAGTATTTT.

This chain links TRBV5-6 with TRBJ1-6; D not certain. Germline CDR1 SGHDT, CDR2 YYEEEE. The V gene lost 1 base and the J gene lost 4 bases, with 9 bases spanning the gap. CDR3 length: 15 residues. In DNA form, the CDR3 reads TGTGCCAGCAGCTTGATCGGCAGATATAATTCACCCCTCCACTTT. It translates to CASSLIGRYNSPLHF.

This chain uses TRBV7-9 with TRBJ2-3; D unresolved. The CDR3 is 14 residues long. Deletions cut 0 bases from V and 4 bases from J, with 8 bases between. The germline V gene has CDR1 SEHNR and CDR2 FQNEAQ (reference sequence). CDR3 bases: TGTGCCAGCAGCTTAGCACAGACCGCAGATACGCAGTATTTT. Translating gives CASSLAQTADTQYF.

The chain recombines TRBV5-4 with TRBJ2-4; 7 bases line up with TRBD1. The CDR3 length is 16 residues. Germline-derived CDR1 and CDR2 are SGHNT and YYREEE (reference sequence). V lost 0 bases and J lost 1; bases outside the gene matches: 4. CDR3 bases: TGTGCCAGCAGCTTGGGGACAGGAAGGGCCAAAAACATTCAGTACTTC. Its translation: CASSLGTGRAKNIQYF.

The V call is TRBV7-9, the J call TRBJ2-3, with D uncertain. Per the germline V gene, CDR1 is SEHNR and CDR2 is FQNEAQ (reference sequence). The V gene lost 3 bases and the J gene lost 6 bases, with 7 bases spanning the gap. The CDR3 runs 12 residues. In DNA form, the CDR3 reads TGTGCCAGCAGCTTTGGGATGGATACGCAGTATTTT. Its protein product is CASSFGMDTQYF.

The V gene is TRBV7-8, the J gene TRBJ1-1, with TRBD1 as a possible D gene (6 bases). The V end was cut by 2 bases, the J end by 4 bases, with 11 bases between. Germline loops: CDR1 SGHVS, CDR2 FQNEAQ. This CDR3 has 14 residues. The CDR3: CASSLRGALTEAFF. The CDR3 DNA reads as TGTGCCAGCAGCTTAAGGGGGGCCCTCACTGAAGCTTTCTTT.

J is TRBJ2-3 and V is TRBV18; D remains unclear. From germline, CDR1 is KGHSH and CDR2 LQKENI. The CDR3 extends over 13 amino acids. V was pared by 2 bases and J by 5 bases, with 8 bases between. The CDR3 reads CASSPVREDTQYF. In nucleotides, the CDR3 is TGTGCCAGCTCACCAGTGAGAGAAGATACGCAGTATTTT.

The chain combines TRBV27 with TRBJ2-1; 8 nucleotides line up with TRBD1. The CDR3 covers 14 residues. Germline-derived CDR1 and CDR2 are MNHEY and SMNVEV (reference sequence). The V gene end was trimmed by 5 bases and the J gene end by 5 bases; junction bases not matched to a gene: 5. CDR3 sequence (DNA): TGTGCCAGCAGTCCGTTGGACAGGGACAATGAGCAGTTCTTC. It codes for CASSPLDRDNEQFF.

The chain couples TRBV19 to TRBJ2-7; D remains ambiguous. This CDR3 region has 14 residues. Looked up from germline, CDR1 is LNHDA and CDR2 is SQIVND (reference sequence). V was clipped by 3 bases and J by 2 bases, with 11 bases between them. CDR3 protein: CASSIGVGAYEQYF. DNA of the CDR3: TGTGCCAGTAGTATTGGGGTTGGGGCCTACGAGCAGTACTTC.

V is TRBV7-9 and J is TRBJ2-1, with D perhaps being TRBD1 or TRBD2 (5 bases each). Germline-derived CDR1 and CDR2 are SEHNR and FQNEAQ (reference sequence). CDR3 length equals 15 residues. V dropped 8 bases and J dropped 2 bases, with 16 bases sitting between them. The CDR3: CASSRDPETYNEQFF. The CDR3 DNA reads TGTGCCAGCTCCCGGGACCCAGAAACCTACAATGAGCAGTTCTTC.

This clone occurred once. The chain links TRBV28 to TRBJ1-4; unclear D gene. Germline CDR1 MDHEN, CDR2 SYDVKM. With 4 bases removed from V and 7 bases from J, the gap between germline ends came to 13 bases. The CDR3 length is 14 residues. Written as DNA, the CDR3 is TGTGCCAGCAGTTACGGACTTAGACGTGAAAAACTGTTTTTT. It is translated as CASSYGLRREKLFF.

V is TRBV28 and J is TRBJ2-5; possible D gene TRBD2, 6 bases. This CDR3 is built from 13 residues. Germline CDR1 is MDHEN and CDR2 is SYDVKM. The V gene lost 5 bases and the J gene lost 4 bases, with 11 bases spanning the gap. In DNA, the CDR3 is TGTGCCAGCAGTGGCGGGACCGGAGAGACCCAGTACTTC. Residues: CASSGGTGETQYF.

This rearrangement joins TRBV7-9 to TRBJ2-7; D remains ambiguous. The germline V gene has CDR1 SEHNR and CDR2 FQNEAQ (reference sequence). Trimming removed 1 base at V and 6 bases at J, with 19 bases between. The CDR3 extends over 16 amino acids. The CDR3, as DNA: TGTGCCAGCAGCTTAGAAATAAGGACGCCTCCCCCCGAGCAGTACTTC. Encoded protein: CASSLEIRTPPPEQYF.

The CDR3 loop reads CASREVGTGNEKLFF. The CDR3 region has the DNA TGTGCCAGCAGGGAGGTGGGGACGGGGAATGAAAAACTGTTTTTT. The rearrangement joins TRBV7-2 to TRBJ1-4; D may be TRBD1 (5 bases). CDR1 SGHTA and CDR2 FQGNSA come from the germline V gene. The CDR3 runs to 15 residues. Deletions cut 6 bases from V and 5 bases from J, with 16 bases between.

This chain links TRBV5-5 with TRBJ2-5; perhaps TRBD1 as D (8 bases). Deletions cut 3 bases from V and 4 bases from J, with 13 bases between. The CDR3 covers 14 residues. Germline V lookup: CDR1 SGHKS, CDR2 YYEKEE (reference sequence). Here the CDR3 reads CASSSGGQGETQYF. The DNA for the CDR3 is TGTGCCAGCAGCTCGGGAGGACAGGGAGAGACCCAGTACTTC.

The chain joins TRBV4-2 to TRBJ2-7; TRBD1 is a possible D gene (6 bases). The CDR3 runs 22 residues. V shed 0 bases and J shed 4 bases, with 34 bases lying between them. Germline-derived CDR1 and CDR2 are LGHNA and YNFKEQ. CDR3 DNA sequence: TGTGCCAGCAGCCAAGAGTGGGCGAGAACAGGGCAGTCCATCCCCCGGAAATACGAGCAGTACTTC. It yields the protein CASSQEWARTGQSIPRKYEQYF.

The V and J genes are TRBV19 and TRBJ1-6; D unclear. From germline, CDR1 is LNHDA and CDR2 SQIVND (reference sequence). V was shortened by 5 bases and J by 0 bases, with 5 bases between the two germline ends. This CDR3 is built from 14 residues. For the CDR3, the DNA is TGTGCCAGTAGTCAGAACTCCTATAATTCACCCCTCCACTTT. Protein product: CASSQNSYNSPLHF.

The gene calls are TRBV30 and TRBJ2-7, with D uncertain. The germline V gene encodes CDR1 GTSNPN and CDR2 SVGIG (reference sequence). V was shortened by 1 base and J by 4 bases, with 11 bases between the two germline ends. The length of the CDR3 is 13 residues. CDR3 DNA: TGTGCCTGGAGTGGGCAGGTGCAGTACGAGCAGTACTTC. It encodes CAWSGQVQYEQYF.

The chain recombines TRBV5-5 with TRBJ1-4; D unresolved. The CDR3 runs to 13 residues. V was pared by 0 bases and J by 4 bases, with 4 bases between. From germline, CDR1 is SGHKS and CDR2 YYEKEE (reference sequence). The CDR3 here is CASSLGGNEKLFF. The DNA of the CDR3 is TGTGCCAGCAGCTTGGGGGGTAATGAAAAACTGTTTTTT.

The rearrangement uses TRBV27 and TRBJ2-2, with D maybe TRBD1 (5 bases). The CDR3 has 14 residues. With 5 bases removed from V and 1 base from J, the gap between germline ends came to 8 bases. The germline CDR1 and CDR2 sequences are MNHEY and SMNVEV (reference sequence). The chain's CDR3 is CASSLQGNTGELFF. CDR3 DNA sequence: TGTGCCAGCAGTCTCCAGGGGAACACCGGGGAGCTGTTTTTT.

In this sample, this clone turned up a few times. The chain joins TRBV5-1 to TRBJ2-7; D uncertain. The CDR3 consists of 12 residues. Trimming stripped 4 bases from V and 9 bases from J, with 14 bases between. Germline CDR1 SGHRS, CDR2 YFSETQ. The CDR3, as DNA: TGCGCCAGCAGCGCTGACGGCGTAAGGCAGTACGTC. Amino acid sequence: CASSADGVRQYV.

This clone was seen a few times. V and J are TRBV18 and TRBJ1-5; D perhaps matches TRBD1 (6 bases). The V end was cut by 6 bases, the J end by 7 bases, with 19 bases between. This CDR3 has 15 residues. Germline V gives CDR1 KGHSH, CDR2 LQKENI. The CDR3, as DNA: TGTGCCAGCTCCCTCGTAGGGGGTGGGGACCAGCCCCAGCATTTT. Residues: CASSLVGGGDQPQHF.

This chain uses TRBV13 with TRBJ2-3; 8 nucleotides match TRBD2. The CDR3 length is 17 residues. With 0 bases clipped from V and 0 bases from J, the junction kept 5 bases outside the gene matches. Germline CDR1 and CDR2: PRHDT and FYEKMQ (reference sequence). Written as DNA, the CDR3 is TGTGCCAGCAGCTTAGGGTTAGCGGGGACTAGCACAGATACGCAGTATTTT. It is translated as CASSLGLAGTSTDTQYF.

This clone came up a few times. This rearrangement joins TRBV5-4 to TRBJ2-7; D may be TRBD1 or TRBD2 (6 bases each). V lost 3 bases, J lost 0 bases, and 10 bases lay in between. CDR3 length: 14 residues. From germline, CDR1 is SGHNT and CDR2 YYREEE (reference sequence). The CDR3 sequence is CASSSRDTSYEQYV. In nucleotides, the CDR3 is TGTGCCAGCAGCTCGCGGGACACCTCCTACGAGCAGTACGTC.

The V and J genes are TRBV5-5 and TRBJ2-7; tentative D call: TRBD1 (6 bases). The length of the CDR3 is 13 residues. The germline gives CDR1 SGHKS, CDR2 YYEKEE (reference sequence). Trimming removed 7 bases from V and 4 bases from J, with 15 bases in between. The CDR3 here is CASEPGDRYEQYF. In DNA, the CDR3 is TGTGCCAGCGAACCAGGGGATCGGTACGAGCAGTACTTC.

The rearrangement joins TRBV7-3 to TRBJ1-1; no firm D call. V lost 4 bases and J lost 1, with 22 bases in between. The CDR3 covers 18 residues. Germline-derived CDR1 and CDR2 are SGHTA and FQGTGA. The CDR3 loop is CASSSIPFILGTNTEAFF. CDR3 bases: TGTGCCAGCAGCTCGATCCCCTTTATTCTGGGAACGAACACTGAAGCTTTCTTT.